This TCR beta chain is drawn from a study of T-cell memory formation after mild COVID-19. The CDR3 covers 12 residues. CDR1 and CDR2 (germline): LGHNA, YNFKEQ. V was cut by 1 base and J by 8 bases, with 7 bases left in between. TCRdb called the 5' RACE reads again in MiXCR, with one record for every CDR3 protein. The sample has some 180,000 distinct CDR3 sequences, around a sixth seen once. This clonotype was counted at least ten times. The sample taken for sequencing was PBMCs or a T cell subset sorted from them (not recorded which). The clonotype comes from a man aged 18 to 29 who had mild COVID-19 (a few samples of this study predate the infection). Cell type and time point are not known. The V gene is TRBV4-2, the J gene TRBJ2-3; D is unclear. The CDR3: CASSQVSGTQYF. The CDR3, as DNA: TGTGCCAGCAGCCAAGTTTCGGGTACGCAGTATTTT.